This T cell receptor beta chain is drawn from a study of tumor and adjacent non-tumor tissue in lung cancer. On the study more broadly: Samples averaged about 4.3 million productive TCRbeta reads each.

The study's findings and limits: Tumor repertoires had a smaller top 100 clone share than normal lung. Shorter survival was associated with higher TCR diversity in tumors.

TCRbeta libraries were built with three rounds of nested PCR, modified from ARM-PCR. One entry per CDR3 protein results from TCRdb running MiXCR on the multiplex PCR reads. The profile shows about 82,000 distinct CDR3 sequences, about three quarters of them singletons. No cell sorting was done before RNA was extracted from the tissue. Worth noting for this clonotype: Its antigen is unidentified. A much larger clone lies one base from this, so it may be a read error.

The CDR3 is made up of 15 amino acids. Trimming stripped 8 bases from V and 3 bases from J, with 16 bases between. This sequence originates from a woman aged 50 to 60 with non-small cell lung cancer. The chain couples TRBV12-3 or TRBV12-4 to TRBJ2-2; possible D gene TRBD2, 7 bases. Sequencing used lung tumor tissue. CDR3 nucleotide sequence: TGTGCCAGCGTTGGGGGGGGCGTATACACCGGGGAGCTGTTTTTT. Its protein is CASVGGGVYTGELFF.